This T cell receptor (beta chain) comes out of a study of T cell responses to AZD1222 COVID-19 vaccine. TCRdb's copy holds only in-frame clones and misses some; the assay was immunoSEQ multiplex PCR. The sample contains about 200,000 clones, about 93% of which appear only once. Germline loops: CDR1 LNHDA, CDR2 SQIVND (reference sequence). This CDR3 has 22 amino acids. The germline V and J ends were trimmed by 7 bases and 0 bases, with 34 bases remaining between them. This specimen consisted of peripheral blood, obtained on day 0 of MenACWY control vaccination. The gene calls are TRBV19 and TRBJ2-1; perhaps TRBD2 as D (6 bases). The clonotype comes from an adult in good health. The chain's CDR3 is CASIRDFYTFRTEYSSYNEQFF. The CDR3 nucleotides read TGTGCCAGTATCAGGGACTTCTATACCTTCCGAACCGAATACAGCTCCTACAATGAGCAGTTCTTC.